The 8 T cell receptor beta chains given below trace back to one sample, sequenced in a study of blood T cell repertoires in COVID-19. Clones were read by immunoSEQ multiplex PCR, and TCRdb kept only the in-frame ones, dropping some. The data hold tens of thousands of clones, with 91% observed a single time. Sequenced material: peripheral blood. The receptor source for this set is a woman in her 70s with active COVID-19.

This chain links TRBV7-9 with TRBJ2-7; D is perhaps TRBD2 (5 bases). Germline CDR1 and CDR2: SEHNR and FQNEAQ (reference sequence). V lost 5 bases and J lost 2, with 13 bases in between. The CDR3 is made up of 14 amino acids. The chain's CDR3 is CASSPREGPYEQYF. The CDR3 region has the DNA TGTGCCAGCAGCCCTCGGGAAGGCCCCTACGAGCAGTACTTC.

V and J are TRBV29-1 and TRBJ1-2; perhaps TRBD1 as D (6 bases). Trimming left V 2 bases short and J 2 bases short, with 12 bases between. Germline V CDR1 and CDR2: SQVTM, ANQGSEA. The CDR3 consists of 14 residues. The CDR3: CSVESARGNYGYTF. CDR3 coding DNA: TGCAGCGTTGAATCGGCCAGGGGCAACTATGGCTACACCTTC.

This chain uses TRBV29-1 with TRBJ1-4; TRBD1 is a possible D gene (5 bases). Germline loops: CDR1 SQVTM, CDR2 ANQGSEA. The V gene lost 5 bases and the J gene lost 7 bases, with 11 bases spanning the gap. This CDR3 region has 12 residues. CDR3 sequence reads: CSVRSGGEKLFF. The DNA for the CDR3 is TGCAGCGTTAGAAGCGGGGGTGAAAAACTGTTTTTT.

The CDR3 nucleotides are TGTGCCAGCAGCCAAGAAAACAGGGGAAATTCACCCCTCCACTTT. Protein sequence: CASSQENRGNSPLHF. This chain joins TRBV4-2 and TRBJ1-6; 7 bases are shared with TRBD1. The CDR3 consists of 15 residues. Germline assignment: CDR1 LGHNA and CDR2 YNFKEQ. The V segment lost 0 bases and the J segment 7 bases; nucleotides outside the gene matches: 3.

V gene TRBV9 combines with J gene TRBJ2-3; D is undetermined. With 2 bases removed from V and 5 bases from J, the gap between germline ends came to 12 bases. This CDR3 has 14 residues. Looked up from germline, CDR1 is SGDLS and CDR2 is YYNGEE. CDR3: CASSVRNRGDTQYF. The CDR3 nucleotides are TGTGCCAGCAGCGTCCGGAATAGAGGAGATACGCAGTATTTT.

This clone was seen only a few times. This chain links TRBV6-6 with TRBJ1-6; TRBD1 aligns across 9 bases. Germline assignment: CDR1 MNHNY and CDR2 SVGAGI (reference sequence). Unmatched junction bases numbered 5, after V lost 7 bases and J lost 7 bases. This CDR3 has 14 amino acids. The CDR3 loop reads CASTGTGYNSPLHF. The CDR3 nucleotides read TGTGCCAGCACCGGGACAGGGTACAATTCACCCCTCCACTTT.

In its sample, this clone was seen a few times. The chain couples TRBV11-3 to TRBJ1-5, with TRBD1 as a possible D gene (6 bases). CDR1 is SGHNT, CDR2 YENEEA, per germline. Trimming removed 1 base from V and 3 bases from J, with 22 bases in between. The CDR3 is made up of 19 amino acids. The CDR3 nucleotides read TGTGCCAGCAGCTTAGTCCCCGATTTACAGGGTTGTGTCAATCAGCCCCAGCATTTT. Translated, it gives CASSLVPDLQGCVNQPQHF.

This chain joins TRBV6-2 or TRBV6-3 and TRBJ2-7; either TRBD1 or TRBD2 may fit D (7 bases each). V lost 7 bases to trimming and J lost 3 bases, with 16 bases between them. The CDR3 is 14 residues long. CDR1 and CDR2 (germline): MNHEY, SVGEGT. In nucleotides, the CDR3 is TGTGCCAGCACCCCAGGGGGGGGACTCTACGAGCAGTACTTC. Translated: CASTPGGGLYEQYF.